This TCR beta chain stems from a study of T-cell reconstitution after alpha-beta-depleted transplantation in children. Study findings and constraints: Some patients' high day-60 TCRbeta diversity was attributed to recipient cells surviving conditioning. In patients about two months after transplant, alpha-beta T cells reportedly arose from several hundred expanded graft clones. By one year post-transplant, T-cell counts and diversity largely arose from T cells that were newly produced.

This CDR3 region has 17 residues. The germline CDR1 and CDR2 sequences are SGHTA and FQGNSA. The V end was cut by 6 bases, the J end by 2 bases, with 17 bases between. The TCRbeta library incorporated unique molecular identifiers. A single record per CDR3 protein comes from TCRdb applying MiXCR to the PCR reads. Among about 77,000 distinct CDR3 sequences listed, 15% to 20% were seen once. This clonotype appeared many times. As yet, its antigen is unknown. The chain is built from TRBV7-2 and TRBJ1-6; no clear D gene. This receptor was identified in a male patient between 2 and 15 years old who had a stem cell transplant for acute lymphoblastic leukemia, so the T cells may come from the graft donor. This sample comprised PBMCs, mostly from graft donor cells, obtained 360 days after TCRalphabeta/CD19-depleted stem cell transplant. For the CDR3, the DNA is TGTGCCAGCAGTCTAAAGTATACGGTCACCTATAATTCACCCCTCCACTTT. As protein: CASSLKYTVTYNSPLHF.